The clone carrying this T cell receptor beta chain was recorded a few times. Its antigen is as yet unknown. The CDR3 is made up of 16 amino acids. V was pared by 0 bases and J by 9 bases, with 20 bases between. The V gene's germline CDR1 is DFQATT and CDR2 SNEGSKA (reference sequence). The sample belongs to a study of T-cell reconstitution after alpha-beta-depleted transplantation in children. Unique molecular identifiers were built into the TCRbeta library. TCRdb reprocessed the PCR reads with MiXCR, giving one entry per CDR3 protein. In the table there are fewer than 550,000 distinct CDR3 sequences, about an eighth of which are singletons. Study findings and constraints: There were some patients whose high TCRbeta diversity at day 60 came from surviving recipient T cells and thymic progenitors. About two months after transplant, alpha-beta T cells reportedly came from several hundred expanded graft clones.

This sequence joins TRBV20-1 and TRBJ2-2; D gene unclear. The starting material was PBMCs, mostly from graft donor cells, obtained 180 days after TCRalphabeta/CD19-depleted stem cell transplant. The origin of this receptor is a female patient between 2 and 15 years old who had a stem cell transplant for aplastic anemia, so the T cells may come from the graft donor. In DNA form, the CDR3 reads TGCAGTGCTAGAGATTTGCGGTCGGATTATAACCGGGAGCTGTTTTTT. Translating gives CSARDLRSDYNRELFF.